The rows below give T cell receptor beta chains drawn from one sample of a study of human CD8 memory T cell subsets. TCRdb re-called the 5' RACE reads and gives one entry per CDR3 protein, without DNA. The sample's table shows 9,500 to 12,000 distinct CDR3 sequences. The sample consisted of CD8+ stem-like memory T cells (TSCM and TCM) sorted from PBMCs. The receptors here all came from a human donor in good health. Both conserved end residues are part of each CDR3. Each record gives: V gene, J gene, clone size, CDR3 protein. Clone size is not always given. Where it is, it says once, few, many or a class for expanded clones.

V: TRBV5-4
J: TRBJ1-4
size: -
CDR3: CASSSGGFLGEKLFF

V: TRBV4-3
J: TRBJ2-1
size: -
CDR3: CASSQDRGLNEQFF

V: TRBV7-6
J: TRBJ2-1
size: -
CDR3: CASSLDDSSFYNEQFF

V: TRBV30
J: TRBJ1-2
size: -
CDR3: CAWGSMNRAYGYTF

V: TRBV4-2
J: TRBJ1-6
size: -
CDR3: CASSQDPTVSYNSPLHF

V: TRBV13
J: TRBJ2-7
size: -
CDR3: CASSLGLFSYEQYF

V: TRBV19
J: TRBJ2-7
size: -
CDR3: CASSTNYPNEQYF

V: TRBV27
J: TRBJ2-4
size: -
CDR3: CASSLGGQAKNIQYF

V: TRBV9
J: TRBJ2-3
size: -
CDR3: CASSVTGGSGDTQYF

V: TRBV4-1
J: TRBJ2-7
size: -
CDR3: CASSQEGPGDEQYF

V: TRBV5-6
J: TRBJ1-2
size: -
CDR3: CASSNRGFYYGYTF

V: TRBV13
J: TRBJ2-7
size: -
CDR3: CASSLGRGSYEQYF

V: TRBV19
J: TRBJ2-7
size: medium-sized
CDR3: CASSDRGQGVYEQYF

V: TRBV25-1
J: TRBJ2-7
size: -
CDR3: CASSPQTGSLSYEQYF

V: TRBV5-1
J: TRBJ2-5
size: medium-sized
CDR3: CASSWGGSQQETQYF

V: TRBV6-1
J: TRBJ2-5
size: -
CDR3: CASSEKGDQETQYF

V: TRBV6-2/TRBV6-3
J: TRBJ1-1
size: -
CDR3: CASSYNDGKDTEAFF

V: TRBV11-2
J: TRBJ2-7
size: -
CDR3: CASSLGAGDSYEQYF

V: TRBV28
J: TRBJ2-3
size: -
CDR3: CASSFSLGEAGGITDTQYF

V: TRBV28
J: TRBJ1-2
size: -
CDR3: CASSLRQGAIYNYGYTF

V: TRBV7-3
J: TRBJ2-1
size: -
CDR3: CASSLVQDNEQFF

V: TRBV18
J: TRBJ2-1
size: medium-sized
CDR3: CASSPRGRPGQGVASSYNEQFF

V: TRBV20-1
J: TRBJ2-1
size: -
CDR3: CSAYKEGYSGAYNEQFF

V: TRBV11-2
J: TRBJ2-6
size: medium-sized
CDR3: CASSAPGRNSGANVLTF

V: TRBV6-6
J: TRBJ1-1
size: -
CDR3: CASSYSREGDDTEAFF

V: TRBV6-4
J: TRBJ1-1
size: -
CDR3: CASSAGTANTEAFF

V: TRBV7-2
J: TRBJ1-5
size: -
CDR3: CASSPGTGGGSNQPQHF

V: TRBV6-2/TRBV6-3
J: TRBJ1-1
size: -
CDR3: CASSYTPHGTLNTEAFF

V: TRBV7-9
J: TRBJ2-7
size: -
CDR3: CASSFDNHEQYF

V: TRBV6-1
J: TRBJ1-2
size: medium-sized
CDR3: CASSEGPEYGYTF

V: TRBV7-9
J: TRBJ1-5
size: medium-sized
CDR3: CASSLGASNQPQHF

V: TRBV7-7
J: TRBJ1-5
size: medium-sized
CDR3: CASTETGAGNSNQPQHF

V: TRBV28
J: TRBJ1-1
size: -
CDR3: CASSLPPRMELDTEAFF

V: TRBV4-3
J: TRBJ1-6
size: -
CDR3: CASSQGTGWDSPLHF

V: TRBV20-1
J: TRBJ2-1
size: -
CDR3: CSARDSPYNEQFF

V: TRBV30
J: TRBJ2-7
size: -
CDR3: CAWSALARGEQYF

V: TRBV29-1
J: TRBJ2-5
size: -
CDR3: CSVEGTEYQETQYF

V: TRBV10-3
J: TRBJ2-2
size: -
CDR3: CAISESPGTGELFF

V: TRBV29-1
J: TRBJ1-1
size: -
CDR3: CSVPERQARKAFF

V: TRBV29-1
J: TRBJ1-4
size: medium-sized
CDR3: CSVPGQRGEKLFF

V: TRBV5-1
J: TRBJ2-3
size: -
CDR3: CASSLSLAGGPTDTQYF

V: TRBV7-8
J: TRBJ2-3
size: -
CDR3: CASSSRIVTSGAGLTQYF

V: TRBV6-1
J: TRBJ1-5
size: -
CDR3: CASSGNDYSNQPQHF

V: TRBV7-6
J: TRBJ1-1
size: medium-sized
CDR3: CASSPWTGGNTEAFF

V: TRBV25-1
J: TRBJ1-1
size: -
CDR3: CASSAGGKTEAFF

V: TRBV5-5
J: TRBJ2-1
size: -
CDR3: CASSPYKSSYNEQFF

V: TRBV12-3/TRBV12-4
J: TRBJ2-3
size: -
CDR3: CASSLLTSGIFTDTQYF

V: TRBV7-6
J: TRBJ2-3
size: -
CDR3: CASSLAGGRDTQYF

V: TRBV12-3/TRBV12-4
J: TRBJ2-1
size: large
CDR3: CASSSRTSGDENEQFF

V: TRBV2
J: TRBJ2-7
size: -
CDR3: CASSDETDYEQYF

V: TRBV7-9
J: TRBJ2-5
size: -
CDR3: CASSLGVGARQETYF